These 30 T cell receptor beta chains were sequenced from one sample in a study of cytomegalovirus exposure and HLA in healthy donors. This table comes from immunoSEQ multiplex PCR, and its TCRdb copy is limited to in-frame clones, with some not included. The data show about 150,000 clones, 75% to 90% seen once. The specimen was PBMCs. These receptors were collected from a man between 18 and 35 years old in good health and CMV-seropositive.

This chain joins TRBV5-4 and TRBJ2-1; TRBD1 is a possible D gene (8 bases). Trimming stripped 4 bases from V and 8 bases from J, with 16 bases between. The germline V gene encodes CDR1 SGHNT and CDR2 YYREEE (reference sequence). The CDR3 spans 14 residues. The CDR3 sequence is CASSTGGLQDEQFF. CDR3 DNA sequence: TGTGCCAGCAGCACAGGGGGACTACAAGATGAGCAGTTCTTC.

The genes are TRBV27 and TRBJ2-7; 12 nucleotides agree with TRBD2. The CDR3 contains 18 residues. Trimming at V came to 5 bases and at J to 5 bases, leaving 16 bases not matched to a gene. Germline V gene sequence: CDR1 MNHEY, CDR2 SMNVEV (reference sequence). CDR3 DNA sequence: TGTGCCAGCAGTCGGTACCTTTATAGACTAGCGGGAGTTAACGAGCAGTACTTC. Translation gives CASSRYLYRLAGVNEQYF.

The genes are TRBV7-2 and TRBJ1-2, with D possibly matching TRBD1 (6 bases). Trimming shortened V by 0 bases and J by 8 bases, and 19 bases separated the two germline ends. CDR3 size: 16 residues. Germline-derived CDR1 and CDR2 are SGHTA and FQGNSA. Here the CDR3 reads CASSLAPGPNQGGYTF. The CDR3 DNA reads TGTGCCAGCAGCTTAGCGCCTGGTCCCAACCAGGGGGGCTACACCTTC.

This clone was counted only a few times. The rearrangement links TRBV5-1 to TRBJ2-2, with TRBD1 as a possible D gene (5 bases). The V and J ends lost 6 bases and 3 bases respectively, with 18 bases between them. The length of the CDR3 is 16 residues. Germline V gives CDR1 SGHRS, CDR2 YFSETQ. This chain's CDR3 is CASTQGLEDYTGELFF. The CDR3 bases are TGCGCCAGCACCCAGGGCCTTGAAGATTACACCGGGGAGCTGTTTTTT.

The V and J genes are TRBV19 and TRBJ1-2, with 7 bases that match TRBD1. This CDR3 has 15 residues. Germline CDR1 is LNHDA and CDR2 is SQIVND (reference sequence). V gave up 5 bases and J gave up 4 bases; unmatched junction bases: 10. The CDR3 region has the DNA TGTGCCAGTAGTTCCGGTAAGGGGGCCGGCTATGGCTACACCTTC. Protein: CASSSGKGAGYGYTF.

This clone is a singleton in its sample. J is TRBJ2-5 and V is TRBV11-2; 8 bases line up with TRBD2. The CDR3 consists of 15 residues. Germline CDR1 SGHAT, CDR2 FQNNGV. J lost 3 bases, V lost 3 bases, and 6 bases had no gene match. Written as DNA, the CDR3 is TGTGCCAGCAGCTTGAGCGGGGGTGGGGAAGAGACCCAGTACTTC. The encoded protein is CASSLSGGGEETQYF.

The rearrangement uses TRBV4-1 and TRBJ2-7; D is perhaps TRBD1 (6 bases). The CDR3 consists of 13 residues. The V and J ends lost 4 bases and 3 bases respectively, with 10 bases between them. CDR1 is MGHRA and CDR2 is YSYEKL in the germline V gene. Here the CDR3 DNA reads TGCGCCAGCAGCCCCCAGGACAGCTACGAGCAGTACTTC. Translation: CASSPQDSYEQYF.

The chain combines TRBV18 with TRBJ2-5, with TRBD2 identical over 9 bases. The CDR3 is 19 residues long. Germline CDR1 KGHSH, CDR2 LQKENI. Unmatched junction bases numbered 18, after V lost 3 bases and J lost 4 bases. The CDR3 is CASSPIPLLAGARGETQYF. CDR3 DNA sequence: TGTGCCAGCTCACCCATTCCCCTTTTAGCGGGAGCGCGCGGAGAGACCCAGTACTTC.

The chain carries TRBV7-2 and TRBJ1-2; TRBD1 agrees at 7 bases. Unmatched junction bases numbered 7, after V lost 1 base and J lost 8 bases. This CDR3 has 14 amino acids. Germline V lookup: CDR1 SGHTA, CDR2 FQGNSA. The CDR3 sequence is CASSLVTQGGGYTF. CDR3 bases: TGTGCCAGCAGCTTAGTAACGCAGGGGGGCGGCTACACCTTC. The full variable domain, completed using reference TRBV7-2 and TRBJ1-2, is GAGVSQSPSNKVTEKGKDVELRCDPISGHTALYWYRQSLGQGLEFLIYFQGNSAPDKSGLPSDRFSAERTGGSVSTLTIQRTQQEDSAVYLCASSLVTQGGGYTFGSGTRLTVV.

The chain combines TRBV19 with TRBJ1-2, with 7 bases fitting TRBD1. This CDR3 is built from 15 residues. The junction had 6 bases not matched to a gene; V was cut back by 4 bases and J by 1 base. From germline, CDR1 is LNHDA and CDR2 SQIVND (reference sequence). This CDR3 reads CASSNRQGLNYGYTF. CDR3 DNA: TGTGCCAGTAGTAATCGACAGGGCCTTAACTATGGCTACACCTTC.

Here the CDR3 DNA reads TGTGCCAGCAGCCGGGGGGCCGGGGAGCTGTTTTTT. Translated: CASSRGAGELFF. V and J are TRBV7-2 and TRBJ2-2; 7 nucleotides match TRBD2. Germline V gene lookup returns CDR1 SGHTA and CDR2 FQGNSA. V was clipped by 5 bases and J by 6 bases; unmatched bases: 0. This CDR3 region has 12 residues.

The DNA of the CDR3 is TGTGCCAGCAGCGTAGGGGGACTAGCGGGAGATGGGGTGGCCAAAAACATTCAGTACTTC. This encodes CASSVGGLAGDGVAKNIQYF. The chain is built from TRBV9 and TRBJ2-4; TRBD2 agrees at 14 bases. V lost 0 bases, J lost 1 base, and 9 bases stayed unmatched. Germline V gives CDR1 SGDLS, CDR2 YYNGEE. The length of the CDR3 is 20 residues.

The genes are TRBV7-3 and TRBJ2-5; unclear D gene. The CDR3 has 14 residues. Trimming cost V 3 bases and J 3 bases, with 11 bases left between them. Germline V CDR1 and CDR2: SGHTA, FQGTGA. This CDR3 is CASSLAGWKETQYF. The CDR3 DNA follows: TGTGCCAGCAGCTTGGCAGGTTGGAAAGAGACCCAGTACTTC.

The chain is built from TRBV6-6 and TRBJ1-1, with TRBD1 identical over 10 bases. Per the germline V gene, CDR1 is MNHNY and CDR2 is SVGAGI (reference sequence). This CDR3 is built from 14 residues. J lost 4 bases, V lost 2 bases, and 1 base had no gene match. The DNA for the CDR3 is TGTGCCAGCAGTTACGGACAGGGGGTCACTGAAGCTTTCTTT. This sequence encodes CASSYGQGVTEAFF.

In this sample, this clone turned up a few times. V gene TRBV29-1 combines with J gene TRBJ1-2; 8 bases map to TRBD1. The V gene's germline CDR1 is SQVTM and CDR2 ANQGSEA. V lost 5 bases, J lost 4 bases, and 12 bases stayed unmatched. CDR3 length: 15 residues. As DNA, the CDR3 is TGCAGCGTTCCGGACAGGGCCCAGTACCGCTATGGCTACACCTTC. As protein: CSVPDRAQYRYGYTF.

The chain couples TRBV7-9 to TRBJ1-5; possibly TRBD1 for D (6 bases). The length of the CDR3 is 16 residues. CDR1 is SEHNR, CDR2 FQNEAQ, per germline (reference sequence). V lost 4 bases and J lost 6, with 19 bases in between. The CDR3 sequence is CASSSNKSGAGQPQHF. As DNA, the CDR3 is TGTGCCAGCAGCTCCAACAAGTCAGGGGCGGGTCAGCCCCAGCATTTT.

The V gene is TRBV5-4, the J gene TRBJ2-7; possible D gene TRBD1, 5 bases. The CDR3 is 14 residues long. The V gene lost 4 bases and the J gene lost 1 base, with 12 bases spanning the gap. Per the germline V gene, CDR1 is SGHNT and CDR2 is YYREEE (reference sequence). As DNA, the CDR3 is TGTGCCAGCAGCCAAGCTCAGGGTTCCTACGAGCAGTACTTC. Its protein is CASSQAQGSYEQYF.

This chain connects TRBV6-5 to TRBJ1-4; D gene unclear. Germline assignment: CDR1 MNHEY and CDR2 SVGAGI. CDR3 length: 14 residues. V shed 4 bases and J shed 8 bases, with 14 bases lying between them. CDR3 bases: TGTGCCAGCAGTTCCGGGATAGTGGGCGAAAAACTGTTTTTT. Translating it yields CASSSGIVGEKLFF.

V gene TRBV29-1 combines with J gene TRBJ1-1; D perhaps matches TRBD1 (5 bases). CDR3 size: 14 residues. V shed 6 bases and J shed 0 bases, with 14 bases lying between them. Germline V lookup: CDR1 SQVTM, CDR2 ANQGSEA. DNA for the CDR3: TGCAGCGTAGGACGGGGGGGTTTGAACACTGAAGCTTTCTTT. It codes for CSVGRGGLNTEAFF.

The CDR3, as DNA: TGCGCCAGCAGCCAAGATCGAGGGACAGGGCTTAACTATGGCTACACCTTC. Translated: CASSQDRGTGLNYGYTF. The J gene is TRBJ1-2, the V gene TRBV4-3; 9 bases fit TRBD1. From germline, CDR1 is LGHNA and CDR2 YSLEER. The CDR3 runs 17 residues. V lost 0 bases to trimming and J lost 1 base; unmatched junction nucleotides: 6.

The V gene is TRBV6-9, the J gene TRBJ2-1; maybe TRBD2 (6 bases). This CDR3 is built from 12 residues. Germline values: CDR1 MNHGY, CDR2 SVAAGI. V gave up 4 bases and J gave up 9 bases, with 10 bases separating them. CDR3 sequence (DNA): TGTGCCAGCAGTTTGGAGGGGACTGAGCAGTTCTTC. Amino acid sequence: CASSLEGTEQFF.

The chain links TRBV5-4 to TRBJ2-3; D gene uncertain. Deletions cut 0 bases from V and 4 bases from J, with 3 bases between. The germline V gene has CDR1 SGHNT and CDR2 YYREEE (reference sequence). The CDR3 runs 12 residues. In DNA, the CDR3 is TGTGCCAGCAGCTTGGTCGCAGATACGCAGTATTTT. It specifies CASSLVADTQYF.

This chain uses TRBV9 with TRBJ2-5; 13 bases are a match to TRBD2. CDR3 length: 17 amino acids. Germline CDR1 is SGDLS and CDR2 is YYNGEE. The J segment lost 3 bases and the V segment lost 0 bases, leaving 5 bases of the junction unmatched. CDR3 loop: CASSVGVGTSGKETQYF. CDR3 nucleotide sequence: TGTGCCAGCAGCGTAGGGGTAGGGACTAGCGGGAAAGAGACCCAGTACTTC.

CDR3 amino acids: CASSFSGTQYF. The DNA of the CDR3 is TGCGCCAGCAGCTTTTCGGGAACCCAGTACTTC. The rearrangement uses TRBV5-1 and TRBJ2-5; D may be TRBD2 (5 bases). The CDR3 runs to 11 residues. The germline V gene encodes CDR1 SGHRS and CDR2 YFSETQ. With 2 bases removed from V and 8 bases from J, the gap between germline ends came to 7 bases. Full variable domain (missing parts from reference TRBV5-1 and TRBJ2-5): KAGVTQTPRYLIKTRGQQVTLSCSPISGHRSVSWYQQTPGQGLQFLFEYFSETQRNKGNFPGRFSGRQFSNSRSEMNVSTLELGDSALYLCASSFSGTQYFGPGTRLLVL.

The chain has TRBV27 and TRBJ2-1, with a possible D match to TRBD1 (6 bases). Per the germline V gene, CDR1 is MNHEY and CDR2 is SMNVEV (reference sequence). The CDR3 totals 16 residues. V gave up 3 bases and J gave up 0 bases, with 12 bases separating them. CDR3 residues: CASSLGHPGSYNEQFF. The DNA of the CDR3 is TGTGCCAGCAGTTTGGGACATCCGGGCTCCTACAATGAGCAGTTCTTC.

This chain connects TRBV4-3 to TRBJ2-5; no definite D call. CDR1 is LGHNA and CDR2 is YSLEER in the germline V gene. This CDR3 contains 15 residues. Deletions cut 0 bases from V and 5 bases from J, with 13 bases between. CDR3 protein: CASSQDGLAGETQYF. In DNA form, the CDR3 reads TGCGCCAGCAGCCAAGATGGGTTGGCCGGGGAGACCCAGTACTTC.

In its sample, this clone was seen a few times. CDR3 region: CASSPANYGYTF. The CDR3 bases are TGTGCCAGCAGCCCAGCGAACTATGGCTACACCTTC. The chain joins TRBV7-2 to TRBJ1-2; D not resolved. The V gene's germline CDR1 is SGHTA and CDR2 FQGNSA. The CDR3 is made up of 12 amino acids. The V end was cut by 5 bases, the J end by 2 bases, with 6 bases between.

This clone was counted once. Other DNA sequences in the sample encode the same CDR3. The chain uses TRBV18 and TRBJ1-1; tentatively, D is TRBD1 (6 bases). V lost 0 bases to trimming and J lost 0 bases, with 8 bases between them. The germline CDR1 and CDR2 sequences are KGHSH and LQKENI. This CDR3 contains 15 residues. CDR3 DNA sequence: TGTGCCAGCTCACCACCCCAGGGGATGAACACTGAAGCTTTCTTT. Protein sequence: CASSPPQGMNTEAFF.

The J gene is TRBJ2-1, the V gene TRBV27; D is unclear. The CDR3 spans 13 residues. Germline values: CDR1 MNHEY, CDR2 SMNVEV (reference sequence). Deletions cut 6 bases from V and 3 bases from J, with 9 bases between. This CDR3 reads CASSPRSYNEQFF. The CDR3 DNA reads as TGTGCCAGCAGCCCGCGGAGCTACAATGAGCAGTTCTTC.

Only a few counts were recorded for this clone. The CDR3 DNA is TGTGCTAGTGGTTCCCAGGACGGGGAGCTGTTTTTT. It specifies CASGSQDGELFF. The chain couples TRBV12-5 to TRBJ2-2; D is uncertain. Per the germline V gene, CDR1 is LGHNT and CDR2 is FRNRAP. The CDR3 runs to 12 residues. V lost 4 bases and J lost 7, with 7 bases in between.